These 5 T cell receptor beta chains were sequenced from one sample in a study of OX40 agonist ivuxolimab in advanced cancers. Profiled with immunoSEQ multiplex PCR; TCRdb holds only in-frame clones, not every one. The sample lists more than 65,000 clones; 84% were seen once. Here the sequenced sample was CD4+ or CD8+ T cells sorted from blood, taken in a trial of the OX40 agonist ivuxolimab. The receptors derive from an adult with an advanced solid tumor such as melanoma, head and neck, liver or kidney cancer.

A few counts support this clone. V is TRBV30 and J is TRBJ1-1; D may be TRBD1 (5 bases). This CDR3 has 14 residues. Germline CDR1 is GTSNPN and CDR2 is SVGIG (reference sequence). Trimming removed 1 base from V and 0 bases from J, with 9 bases in between. CDR3 coding DNA: TGTGCCTGGAGTGCATCGACAGTGAACACTGAAGCTTTCTTT. The encoded protein is CAWSASTVNTEAFF. Complete variable domain (other parts from reference TRBV30 and TRBJ1-1): SQTIHQWPATLVQPVGSPLSLECTVEGTSNPNLYWYRQAAGRGLQLLFYSVGIGQISSEVPQNLSASRPQDRQFILSSKKLLLSDSGFYLCAWSASTVNTEAFFGQGTRLTVV.

CDR3 sequence (DNA): TGCAGCGTTCGGACATCTTCCCTAAGCTCCTACGAGCAGTACTTC. Translating it yields CSVRTSSLSSYEQYF. V usage is TRBV29-1 and J usage is TRBJ2-7, with a tentative D call TRBD1 (5 bases). The length of the CDR3 is 15 residues. The germline V gene has CDR1 SQVTM and CDR2 ANQGSEA. Trimming cost V 5 bases and J 0 bases, with 17 bases left between them.

This rearrangement joins TRBV6-5 to TRBJ2-2; D is possibly TRBD2 (5 bases). CDR3 length equals 11 residues. Germline lookup yields CDR1 MNHEY and CDR2 SVGAGI. V was pared by 7 bases and J by 6 bases, with 6 bases between. CDR3 sequence: CASKEAGELFF. The CDR3, as DNA: TGTGCCAGCAAGGAGGCCGGGGAGCTGTTTTTT.

This chain links TRBV2 with TRBJ1-2; no definite D call. The CDR3 covers 14 residues. Germline assignment: CDR1 SNHLY and CDR2 FYNNEI. Trimming took off 4 bases at V and 4 bases at J, with 13 bases between the two ends. The CDR3 spells CASSVGVSLYGYTF. In DNA, the CDR3 is TGTGCCAGCAGTGTCGGGGTCAGTCTCTATGGCTACACCTTC.

The chain couples TRBV19 to TRBJ2-3; the match to TRBD1 covers 8 bases. V lost 4 bases, J lost 0 bases, and 3 bases stayed unmatched. The CDR3 sequence is 15 residues long. CDR1 and CDR2 (germline): LNHDA, SQIVND (reference sequence). The CDR3 reads CASSTTGVSTDTQYF. The DNA for the CDR3 is TGTGCCAGTAGTACGACAGGGGTGAGCACAGATACGCAGTATTTT.